Listed below are T cell receptor beta chains from one sample, sequenced in a study of cytomegalovirus exposure and HLA in healthy donors. Clones were sequenced by immunoSEQ multiplex PCR, and TCRdb holds only the in-frame ones, with some missing. The sample has around 150,000 clones, approximately 61% seen once; the top ten hold approximately 1.7%. The sequencing sample was made of PBMCs. These TCRs come from a human donor in good health. Both conserved end residues are part of each CDR3.

J gene,V gene,CDR3 protein
TRBJ2-4,TRBV7-9,CASSFRQGNIQYF
TRBJ2-3,TRBV4-2,CASSQLPGLAGGPSSDTQYF
TRBJ2-3,TRBV5-1,CASRDSRLAGGTTDTQYF
TRBJ2-5,TRBV9,CASSDDGGRETQYF
TRBJ2-1,TRBV9,CASSEEETSGLYNEQFF
TRBJ2-2,TRBV4-3,CASSQSPGQPNTGELFF
TRBJ2-3,TRBV4-1,CASSQDFAAGTDTQYF
TRBJ2-7,TRBV9,CASSDRDRGFYEQYF
TRBJ2-1,TRBV6-1,CASISGRYNEQFF
TRBJ2-3,TRBV7-3,CASRLGTGSTDTQYF
TRBJ1-1,TRBV2,CASTRDRGINTEAFF
TRBJ1-2,TRBV12-5,CARSGKANYGYTF
TRBJ2-3,TRBV28,CASSSAWGVSTDTQYF
TRBJ2-3,TRBV9,CASSPPEGDTQYF
TRBJ2-3,TRBV11-3,CASSLEGTSGLTDTQYF
TRBJ2-1,TRBV13,CASSLGGLAAKSSYNEQFF
TRBJ2-3,TRBV7-3,CASSSSRGDTQYF
TRBJ2-5,TRBV28,CATRGQGGTQYF
TRBJ1-1,TRBV9,CASSQLPGAEAFF
TRBJ2-1,TRBV6-5,CASRLRSYNEQFF
TRBJ1-1,TRBV19,CASSFRTGAMNTEAFF
TRBJ2-3,TRBV5-4,CASSSGVAATDTQYF
TRBJ1-1,TRBV27,CASSLLGGIMNTEAFF
TRBJ2-7,TRBV19,CASSIQDNYEQYF
TRBJ2-1,TRBV19,CASSIGTPQTLGNEQFF
TRBJ1-5,TRBV28,CASSLLTDNQPQHF
TRBJ1-4,TRBV15,CATSARDDRVEKLFF
TRBJ2-7,TRBV28,CASSFGGSYEQYF
TRBJ2-7,TRBV19,CATTTGGDSGEQYF
TRBJ2-7,TRBV18,CASSNSGRAYEQYF
TRBJ2-2,TRBV11-3,CASSLGAGGRTGELFF
TRBJ2-7,TRBV5-1,CASSLGQGLYEQYF
TRBJ1-1,TRBV5-5,CASSLGRAMNTEAFF
TRBJ1-1,TRBV6-1,CASRDTMNTEAFF
TRBJ2-3,TRBV7-6,CASSSGQGLTDTQYF
TRBJ1-1,TRBV9,CASSTRVVGQRTSRRNTEAFF
TRBJ1-2,TRBV4-1,CASSQDPYSQVYGYTF